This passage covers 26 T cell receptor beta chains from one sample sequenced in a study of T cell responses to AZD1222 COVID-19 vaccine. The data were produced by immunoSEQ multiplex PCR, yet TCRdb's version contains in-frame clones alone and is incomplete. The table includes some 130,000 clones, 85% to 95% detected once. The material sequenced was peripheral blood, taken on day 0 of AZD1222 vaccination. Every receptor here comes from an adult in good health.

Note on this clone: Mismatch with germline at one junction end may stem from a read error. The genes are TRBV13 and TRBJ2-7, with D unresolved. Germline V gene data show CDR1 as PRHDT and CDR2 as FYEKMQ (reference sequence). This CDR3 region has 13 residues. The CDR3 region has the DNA TGTGCCAGCAGCTTAGTCACACCCTACGGGCAGTACTTC. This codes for CASSLVTPYGQYF.

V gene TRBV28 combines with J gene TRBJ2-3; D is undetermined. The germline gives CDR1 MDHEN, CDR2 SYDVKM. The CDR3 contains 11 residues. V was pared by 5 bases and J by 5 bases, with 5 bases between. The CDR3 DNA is TGTGCCAGCAGTCAAGGAGATACGCAGTATTTT. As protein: CASSQGDTQYF.

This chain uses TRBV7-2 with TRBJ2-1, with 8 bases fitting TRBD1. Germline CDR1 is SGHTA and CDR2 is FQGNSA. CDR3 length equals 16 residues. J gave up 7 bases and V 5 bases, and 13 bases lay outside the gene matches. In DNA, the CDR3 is TGTGCCAGCAGCCAAGAAACAGGGGGAGGTAGGAATGAGCAGTTCTTC. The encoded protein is CASSQETGGGRNEQFF. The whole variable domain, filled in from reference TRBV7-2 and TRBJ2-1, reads GAGVSQSPSNKVTEKGKDVELRCDPISGHTALYWYRQSLGQGLEFLIYFQGNSAPDKSGLPSDRFSAERTGGSVSTLTIQRTQQEDSAVYLCASSQETGGGRNEQFFGPGTRLTVL.

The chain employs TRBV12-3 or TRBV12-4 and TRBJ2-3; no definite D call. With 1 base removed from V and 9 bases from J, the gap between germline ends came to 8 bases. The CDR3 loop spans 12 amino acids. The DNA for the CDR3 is TGTGCCAGCAGTTTAGGTGAATTCACGCAGTATTTT. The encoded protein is CASSLGEFTQYF.

DNA of the CDR3: TGTGCCAGCGACCTAGCCCCTGAAGCTTTCTTT. This gives the protein CASDLAPEAFF. The J gene is TRBJ1-1, the V gene TRBV2; D unclear. V was clipped by 8 bases and J by 6 bases, with 10 bases between them. The CDR3 totals 11 residues. CDR1 and CDR2 from the germline V gene are SNHLY and FYNNEI.

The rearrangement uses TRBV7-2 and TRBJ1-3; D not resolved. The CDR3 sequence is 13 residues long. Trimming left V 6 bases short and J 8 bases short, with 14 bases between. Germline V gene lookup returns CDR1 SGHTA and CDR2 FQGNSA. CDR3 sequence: CASSPYLSDTIYF. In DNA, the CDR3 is TGTGCCAGCAGTCCCTACCTCAGCGACACCATATATTTT.

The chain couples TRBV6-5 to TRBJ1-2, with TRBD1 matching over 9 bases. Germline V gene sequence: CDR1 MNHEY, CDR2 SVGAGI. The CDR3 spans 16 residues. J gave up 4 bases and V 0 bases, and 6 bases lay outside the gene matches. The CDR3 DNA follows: TGTGCCAGCAGTTACTCCCTGACAGGGGGGTTCTATGGCTACACCTTC. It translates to CASSYSLTGGFYGYTF.

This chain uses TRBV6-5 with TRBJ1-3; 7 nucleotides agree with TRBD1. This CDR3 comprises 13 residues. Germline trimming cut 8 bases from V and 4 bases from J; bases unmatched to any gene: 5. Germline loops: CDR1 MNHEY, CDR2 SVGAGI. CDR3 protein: CASVPGQGNTIYF. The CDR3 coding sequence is TGTGCCAGCGTTCCGGGACAGGGAAACACCATATATTTT.

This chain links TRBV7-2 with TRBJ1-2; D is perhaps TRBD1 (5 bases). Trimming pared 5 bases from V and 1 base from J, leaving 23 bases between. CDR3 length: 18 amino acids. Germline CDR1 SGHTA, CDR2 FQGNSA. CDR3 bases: TGTGCCAGCAGCCCCCCCCCAGGGCAATTAGGGTTTAACTATGGCTACACCTTC. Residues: CASSPPPGQLGFNYGYTF.

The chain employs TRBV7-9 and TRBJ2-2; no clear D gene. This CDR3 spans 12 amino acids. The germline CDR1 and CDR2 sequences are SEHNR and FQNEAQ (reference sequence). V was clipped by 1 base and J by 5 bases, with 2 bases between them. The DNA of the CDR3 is TGTGCCAGCAGCTTAGGTACCGGGGAGCTGTTTTTT. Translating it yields CASSLGTGELFF.

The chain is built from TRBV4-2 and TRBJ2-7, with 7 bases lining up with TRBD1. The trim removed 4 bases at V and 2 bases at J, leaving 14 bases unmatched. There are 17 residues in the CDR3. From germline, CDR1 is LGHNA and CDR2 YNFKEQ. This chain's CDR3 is CASSRTRGQELTYEQYF. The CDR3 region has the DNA TGTGCCAGCAGCCGTACGAGGGGGCAGGAACTTACCTACGAGCAGTACTTC.

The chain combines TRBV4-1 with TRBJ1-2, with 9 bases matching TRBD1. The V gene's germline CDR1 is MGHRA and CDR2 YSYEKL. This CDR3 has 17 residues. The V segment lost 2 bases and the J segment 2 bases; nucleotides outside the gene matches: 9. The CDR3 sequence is CASSQHNRGRLNYGYTF. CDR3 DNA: TGCGCCAGCAGCCAACATAACAGGGGGCGCCTAAACTATGGCTACACCTTC.

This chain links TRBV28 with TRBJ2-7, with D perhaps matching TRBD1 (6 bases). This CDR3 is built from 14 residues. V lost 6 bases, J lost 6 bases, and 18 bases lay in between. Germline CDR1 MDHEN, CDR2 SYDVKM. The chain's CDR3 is CASSYRENAGEQYF. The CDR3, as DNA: TGTGCCAGCAGCTACAGGGAAAATGCGGGCGAGCAGTACTTC. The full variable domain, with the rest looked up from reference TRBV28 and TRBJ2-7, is DVKVTQSSRYLVKRTGEKVFLECVQDMDHENMFWYRQDPGLGLRLIYFSYDVKMKEKGDIPEGYSVSREKKERFSLILESASTNQTSMYLCASSYRENAGEQYFGPGTRLTVT.

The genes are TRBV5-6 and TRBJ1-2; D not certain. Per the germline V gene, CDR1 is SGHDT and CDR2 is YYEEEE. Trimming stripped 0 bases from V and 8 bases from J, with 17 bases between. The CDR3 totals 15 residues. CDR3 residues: CASSLGLVEVWGYTF. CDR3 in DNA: TGTGCCAGCAGCTTGGGCTTGGTCGAGGTGTGGGGCTACACCTTC. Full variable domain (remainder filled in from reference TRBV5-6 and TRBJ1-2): DAGVTQSPTHLIKTRGQQVTLRCSPKSGHDTVSWYQQALGQGPQFIFQYYEEEERQRGNFPDRFSGHQFPNYSSELNVNALLLGDSALYLCASSLGLVEVWGYTFGSGTRLTVV.

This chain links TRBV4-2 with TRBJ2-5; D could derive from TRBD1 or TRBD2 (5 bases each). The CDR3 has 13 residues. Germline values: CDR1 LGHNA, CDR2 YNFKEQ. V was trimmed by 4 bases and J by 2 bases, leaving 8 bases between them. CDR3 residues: CASSPGAQETQYF. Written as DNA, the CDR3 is TGTGCCAGCAGCCCCGGGGCACAAGAGACCCAGTACTTC.

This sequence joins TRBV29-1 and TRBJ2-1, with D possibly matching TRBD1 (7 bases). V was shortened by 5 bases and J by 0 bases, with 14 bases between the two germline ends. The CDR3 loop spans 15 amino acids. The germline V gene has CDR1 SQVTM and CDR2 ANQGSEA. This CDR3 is CSVPARGVSYNEQFF. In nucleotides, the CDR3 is TGCAGCGTTCCAGCCAGGGGGGTCTCCTACAATGAGCAGTTCTTC.

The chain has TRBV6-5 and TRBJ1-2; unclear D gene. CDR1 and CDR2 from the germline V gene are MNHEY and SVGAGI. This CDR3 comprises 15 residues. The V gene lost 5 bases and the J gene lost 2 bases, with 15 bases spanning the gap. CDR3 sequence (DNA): TGTGCCAGCAGTAGAAGGGTTCGTACGAACTATGGCTACACCTTC. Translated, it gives CASSRRVRTNYGYTF.

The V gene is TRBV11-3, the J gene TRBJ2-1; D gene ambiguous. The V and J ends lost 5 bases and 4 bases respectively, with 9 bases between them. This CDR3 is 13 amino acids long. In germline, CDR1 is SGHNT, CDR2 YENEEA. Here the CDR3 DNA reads TGTGCCAGCAGCGAGACGGATTACAATGAGCAGTTCTTC. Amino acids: CASSETDYNEQFF. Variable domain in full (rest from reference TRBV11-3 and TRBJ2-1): EAGVVQSPRYKIIEKKQPVAFWCNPISGHNTLYWYLQNLGQGPELLIRYENEEAVDDSQLPKDRFSAERLKGVDSTLKIQPAELGDSAVYLCASSETDYNEQFFGPGTRLTVL.

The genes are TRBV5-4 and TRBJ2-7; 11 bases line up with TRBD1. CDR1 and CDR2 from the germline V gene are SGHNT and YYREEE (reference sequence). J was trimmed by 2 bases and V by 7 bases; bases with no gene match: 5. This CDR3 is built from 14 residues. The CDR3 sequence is CASRRTGGPYEQYF. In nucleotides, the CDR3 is TGTGCCAGCCGACGGACAGGGGGCCCCTACGAGCAGTACTTC.

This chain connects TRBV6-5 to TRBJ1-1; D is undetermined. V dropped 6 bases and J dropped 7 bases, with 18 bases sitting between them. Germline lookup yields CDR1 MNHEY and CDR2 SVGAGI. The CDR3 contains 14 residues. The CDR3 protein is CASSSKDYKREAFF. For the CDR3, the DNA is TGTGCCAGCAGCTCTAAAGACTATAAGCGTGAAGCTTTCTTT.

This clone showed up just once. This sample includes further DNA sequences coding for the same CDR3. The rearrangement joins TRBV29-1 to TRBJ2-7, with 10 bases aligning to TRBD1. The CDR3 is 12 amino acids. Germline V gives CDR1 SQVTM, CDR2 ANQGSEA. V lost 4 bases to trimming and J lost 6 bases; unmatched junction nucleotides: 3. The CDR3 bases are TGCAGCGTTGTAGGACAGGGGGGCGAGCAGTACTTC. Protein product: CSVVGQGGEQYF.

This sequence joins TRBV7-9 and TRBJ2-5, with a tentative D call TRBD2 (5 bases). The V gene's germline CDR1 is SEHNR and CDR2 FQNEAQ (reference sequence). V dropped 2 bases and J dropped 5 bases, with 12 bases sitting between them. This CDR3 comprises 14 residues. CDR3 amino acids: CASSLSSLRETQYF. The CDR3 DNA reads TGTGCCAGCAGCTTATCTAGCCTTCGGGAGACCCAGTACTTC. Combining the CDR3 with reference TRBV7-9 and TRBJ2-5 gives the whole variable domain DTGVSQNPRHKITKRGQNVTFRCDPISEHNRLYWYRQTLGQGPEFLTYFQNEAQLEKSRLLSDRFSAERPKGSFSTLEIQRTEQGDSAMYLCASSLSSLRETQYFGPGTRLLVL.

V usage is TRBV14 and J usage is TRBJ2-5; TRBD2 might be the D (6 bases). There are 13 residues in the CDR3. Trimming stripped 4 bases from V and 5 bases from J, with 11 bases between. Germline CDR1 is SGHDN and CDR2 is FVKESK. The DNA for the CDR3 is TGTGCCAGCAGCCGCGGGACTTCGGAGACCCAGTACTTC. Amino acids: CASSRGTSETQYF.

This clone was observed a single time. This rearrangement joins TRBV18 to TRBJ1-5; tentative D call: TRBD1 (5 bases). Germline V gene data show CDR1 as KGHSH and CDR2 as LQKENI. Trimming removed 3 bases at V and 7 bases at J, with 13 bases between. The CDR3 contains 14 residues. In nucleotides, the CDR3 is TGTGCCAGCTCACCGGAAGGGGAATACCAGCCCCAGCATTTT. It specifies CASSPEGEYQPQHF. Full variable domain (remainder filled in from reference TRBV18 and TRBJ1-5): NAGVMQNPRHLVRRRGQEARLRCSPMKGHSHVYWYRQLPEEGLKFMVYLQKENIIDESGMPKERFSAEFPKEGPSILRIQQVVRGDSAAYFCASSPEGEYQPQHFGDGTRLSIL.

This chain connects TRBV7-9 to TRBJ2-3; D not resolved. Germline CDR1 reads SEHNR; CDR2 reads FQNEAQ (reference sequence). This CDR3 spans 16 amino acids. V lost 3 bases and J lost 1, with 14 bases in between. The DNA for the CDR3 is TGTGCCAGCAGCTTCTTTATAGGCGCGGGCACAGATACGCAGTATTTT. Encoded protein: CASSFFIGAGTDTQYF.

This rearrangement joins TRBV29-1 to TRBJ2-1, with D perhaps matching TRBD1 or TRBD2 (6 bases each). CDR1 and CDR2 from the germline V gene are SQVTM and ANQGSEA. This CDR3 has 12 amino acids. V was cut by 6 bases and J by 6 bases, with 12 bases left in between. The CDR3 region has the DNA TGCAGCGTGGCAAAGGGGGGCAATGAGCAGTTCTTC. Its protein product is CSVAKGGNEQFF.